Below are 4 T cell receptor beta chains sequenced from a single sample in a study of beta chain features in type 1 diabetes. The authors reverse transcribed all of the isolated RNA, so sequencing captured expressed TCRB transcripts. Repertoires were generated with immunoSEQ multiplex PCR, while TCRdb's copy carries only in-frame clones and drops some. The table shows 300,000 to 350,000 clones, with 7% to 9% occurring only once. Sequencing was done on a sample of central memory CD4+ T cells from blood. The receptors stem from a woman between 18 and 29 years old in good health.

CDR3 protein: CASSRKQGNEQFF. The CDR3 coding sequence is TGCGCCAGCAGTCGCAAGCAGGGCAATGAGCAGTTCTTC. The chain links TRBV5-1 to TRBJ2-1; D is perhaps TRBD1 (5 bases). This CDR3 is 13 amino acids long. The germline V gene has CDR1 SGHRS and CDR2 YFSETQ. V was cut by 5 bases and J by 6 bases, with 12 bases left in between.

To note about this clone: Other nucleotide sequences from this sample produce the same CDR3. The chain is built from TRBV29-1 and TRBJ2-1; the match to TRBD2 covers 15 bases. With 6 bases clipped from V and 9 bases from J, the junction kept 6 bases outside the gene matches. The CDR3 length is 14 residues. The V gene's germline CDR1 is SQVTM and CDR2 ANQGSEA. CDR3 protein: CSVRTSGRGGEQFF. The CDR3 coding sequence is TGCAGCGTCAGGACTAGCGGGAGGGGGGGTGAGCAGTTCTTC.

The chain links TRBV11-2 to TRBJ2-3; 7 bases are a match to TRBD2. The CDR3 runs to 14 residues. Germline CDR1 SGHAT, CDR2 FQNNGV. The V segment lost 5 bases and the J segment 2 bases; nucleotides outside the gene matches: 4. The chain's CDR3 is CASSHTSDTDTQYF. DNA for the CDR3: TGTGCCAGCAGCCATACTAGCGACACAGATACGCAGTATTTT.

The genes are TRBV11-2 and TRBJ2-4; no reliable D call. Trimming took off 2 bases at V and 8 bases at J, with 13 bases between the two ends. This CDR3 contains 14 residues. Germline values: CDR1 SGHAT, CDR2 FQNNGV. Here the CDR3 reads CASSLTRVGDIQYF. CDR3 DNA sequence: TGTGCCAGCAGCTTAACTCGGGTTGGGGACATTCAGTACTTC.